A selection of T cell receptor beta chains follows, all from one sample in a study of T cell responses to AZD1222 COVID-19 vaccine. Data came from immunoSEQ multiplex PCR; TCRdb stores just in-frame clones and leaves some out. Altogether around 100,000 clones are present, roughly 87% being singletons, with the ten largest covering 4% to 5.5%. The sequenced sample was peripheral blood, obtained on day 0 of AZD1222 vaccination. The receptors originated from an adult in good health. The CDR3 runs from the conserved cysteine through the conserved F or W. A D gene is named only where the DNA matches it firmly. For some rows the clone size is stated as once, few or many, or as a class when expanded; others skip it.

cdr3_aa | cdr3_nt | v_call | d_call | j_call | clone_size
CASSLTGGLANYGYTF | TGTGCCAGCAGCCTGACAGGGGGCCTAGCTAACTATGGCTACACCTTC | TRBV7-8 | TRBD1 | TRBJ1-2 | NA
CASSSQGGNTEAFF | TGTGCCAGCAGCTCACAGGGCGGAAACACTGAAGCTTTCTTT | TRBV7-3 | NA | TRBJ1-1 | NA
CASSYRENSPLHF | TGTGCCAGCAGTTACAGGGAGAATTCACCCCTCCACTTT | TRBV6-2/TRBV6-3 | NA | TRBJ1-6 | few
CASSQGDRRLDEQYF | TGTGCCAGCAGCCAAGGGGACAGGAGGTTGGACGAGCAGTACTTC | TRBV3-1/TRBV3-2 | TRBD1 | TRBJ2-7 | NA
CASRPGGNTGELFF | TGTGCCAGCCGTCCCGGTGGAAACACCGGGGAGCTGTTTTTT | TRBV6-4 | NA | TRBJ2-2 | NA
CASSVEGQYTGELFF | TGTGCCAGCAGCGTAGAAGGCCAGTACACCGGGGAGCTGTTTTTT | TRBV9 | NA | TRBJ2-2 | NA
CASSQTSPRSYEQYF | TGTGCCAGCAGCCAAACAAGCCCTCGCTCCTACGAGCAGTACTTC | TRBV7-2 | NA | TRBJ2-7 | NA
CATSRAGFWGQENTEAFF | TGTGCCACCAGCAGAGCGGGCTTTTGGGGCCAGGAGAACACTGAAGCTTTCTTT | TRBV15 | NA | TRBJ1-1 | once
CASSLGTTRGNQPQHF | TGTGCCAGCAGTTTGGGAACTACTAGGGGCAATCAGCCCCAGCATTTT | TRBV28 | NA | TRBJ1-5 | NA
CASCRYCNTEAFF | TGCGCCAGTTGTAGGTATTGCAACACTGAAGCTTTCTTT | TRBV23-1 | NA | TRBJ1-1 | NA
CASSVGAGYTGELFF | TGTGCCAGCAGCGTAGGGGCGGGGTACACCGGGGAGCTGTTTTTT | TRBV9 | NA | TRBJ2-2 | once
CASSSTYGYTF | TGTGCCAGCAGCTCCACCTATGGCTACACCTTC | TRBV11-2 | NA | TRBJ1-2 | once
CASSQPLGLAVFEQYF | TGCGCCAGCAGCCAACCCCTGGGACTAGCGGTCTTTGAGCAGTACTTC | TRBV4-1 | TRBD2 | TRBJ2-7 | NA
CASSPTDRYGYTF | TGTGCCAGCAGCCCGACCGACAGGTATGGCTACACCTTC | TRBV5-5 | NA | TRBJ1-2 | NA
CASSAGTSGDTQYF | TGTGCCAGCAGTGCGGGGACTAGCGGAGATACGCAGTATTTT | TRBV2 | TRBD2 | TRBJ2-3 | NA
CASSQVNRDGSPLHF | TGCGCCAGCAGCCAAGTGAACAGGGATGGCTCACCCCTCCACTTT | TRBV4-3 | NA | TRBJ1-6 | once
CASSLSLAGRIPYEQYF | TGCGCCAGCAGCTTGAGTCTAGCGGGGCGAATCCCCTACGAGCAGTACTTC | TRBV5-1 | TRBD2 | TRBJ2-7 | NA
CASSLARGITAEAFF | TGTGCCAGCAGCTTAGCGCGGGGCATAACCGCGGAAGCTTTCTTT | TRBV7-6 | NA | TRBJ1-1 | NA
CASSLRASLNTEAFF | TGTGCCAGCAGCTTAAGGGCCAGCTTGAACACTGAAGCTTTCTTT | TRBV7-9 | NA | TRBJ1-1 | NA
CASSLERGGTDTQYF | TGTGCCAGCAGCTTGGAGCGGGGGGGCACAGATACGCAGTATTTT | TRBV5-5 | TRBD2 | TRBJ2-3 | NA
CASSRDRAGGVNSPLHF | TGTGCCAGCTCCCGGGACAGGGCGGGGGGTGTTAATTCACCCCTCCACTTT | TRBV18 | TRBD1 | TRBJ1-6 | NA